The 10 T cell receptor beta chains below all came from one sample that was sequenced in a study of graft-versus-host responses after intestinal transplantation. Sequencing was performed with immunoSEQ multiplex PCR; in TCRdb, only in-frame clones are kept and a portion is missing. The sample shows approximately 97,000 clones, around 90% of them seen only once. These receptors are not linked to any known antigen. The sequences come from unstimulated CD8+ T cells sorted from spleen or lymph node cells, collected before transplant. All receptors come from a human donor who was the organ donor for an intestinal transplant.

The J gene is TRBJ1-4, the V gene TRBV13; 7 positions match TRBD1. Germline trimming cut 2 bases from V and 6 bases from J; bases unmatched to any gene: 9. CDR1 is PRHDT and CDR2 is FYEKMQ in the germline V gene (reference sequence). CDR3 length: 16 residues. CDR3 nucleotides: TGTGCCAGCAGCTTATGGCGAGACAGGGAGGATGAAAAACTGTTTTTT. Translated, it gives CASSLWRDREDEKLFF.

In nucleotides, the CDR3 is TGTGCCTGGAGGGGGGCGACAGAATGGGAAGCTTTCTTT. It codes for CAWRGATEWEAFF. The chain joins TRBV30 to TRBJ1-1; tentatively, D is TRBD1 (6 bases). The germline V and J ends were trimmed by 3 bases and 8 bases, with 16 bases remaining between them. Germline V gene lookup returns CDR1 GTSNPN and CDR2 SVGIG (reference sequence). The CDR3 has 13 residues.

The J gene is TRBJ2-3, the V gene TRBV9, with D possibly matching TRBD2 (6 bases). The germline V and J ends were trimmed by 7 bases and 6 bases, with 21 bases remaining between them. Germline CDR1 and CDR2: SGDLS and YYNGEE. The CDR3 spans 15 residues. The CDR3 DNA follows: TGTGCCAGCTCACGTAGTGGGGGGATCCTGGATACGCAGTATTTT. Residues: CASSRSGGILDTQYF.

This clone was observed a single time. This sequence joins TRBV4-1 and TRBJ2-1, with 9 bases identical to TRBD2. CDR1 MGHRA and CDR2 YSYEKL come from the germline V gene. With V trimmed by 3 bases and J by 6 bases, 6 bases remained unmatched. The CDR3 spans 15 residues. The CDR3 DNA reads as TGCGCCAGCAGCCACCCCCTAGCGGGATCCAATGAGCAGTTCTTC. Encoded protein: CASSHPLAGSNEQFF.

The V gene is TRBV29-1, the J gene TRBJ2-5, with D possibly matching TRBD2 (7 bases). The CDR3 loop spans 13 amino acids. CDR1 SQVTM and CDR2 ANQGSEA come from the germline V gene. Trimming took off 4 bases at V and 5 bases at J, with 14 bases between the two ends. The CDR3 DNA is TGCAGCGTTGTTAGGGGGGGCGAGGAGACCCAGTACTTC. Translation gives CSVVRGGEETQYF.

CDR3 sequence (DNA): TGTGCCAGCAGCAAACTAGCGAACACCGGGGAGCTGTTTTTT. Protein sequence: CASSKLANTGELFF. This chain uses TRBV11-2 with TRBJ2-2; weak D call: TRBD2 (5 bases). This CDR3 has 14 amino acids. The germline V gene has CDR1 SGHAT and CDR2 FQNNGV. The V gene lost 5 bases and the J gene lost 0 bases, with 7 bases spanning the gap.

The J gene is TRBJ2-3, the V gene TRBV27; 10 nucleotides match TRBD2. Germline V CDR1 and CDR2: MNHEY, SMNVEV (reference sequence). V dropped 5 bases and J dropped 3; count of bases not matched to a gene: 5. This CDR3 is 15 amino acids long. CDR3 coding DNA: TGTGCCAGCAGTCCACTAGCGGGAATAACAGATACGCAGTATTTT. It specifies CASSPLAGITDTQYF.

The chain combines TRBV9 with TRBJ2-5; no reliable D call. The J call is doubtful: the DNA matches TRBJ2-7 better. Germline CDR1 and CDR2: SGDLS and YYNGEE. The CDR3 length is 14 residues. CDR3 sequence reads: CASSPSPVSYEQYF. CDR3 coding DNA: TGTGCCAGCAGCCCGAGCCCTGTTTCCTACGAGCAGTACTTC.

The chain links TRBV7-9 to TRBJ2-1; D is perhaps TRBD2 (6 bases). Germline CDR1 reads SEHNR; CDR2 reads FQNEAQ (reference sequence). The ends were cut back, 5 bases at V and 6 bases at J, with 14 bases in the middle. The CDR3 has 14 residues. DNA for the CDR3: TGTGCCAGCAGCCCCCGCGGGAAGCCCAATGAGCAGTTCTTC. Translated, it gives CASSPRGKPNEQFF.

V and J are TRBV7-4 and TRBJ1-5, with 8 bases identical to TRBD1. The CDR3 has 15 amino acids. CDR1 is SGHVT, CDR2 SQSDAQ, per germline. Unmatched junction bases numbered 8, after V lost 3 bases and J lost 7 bases. CDR3 amino acids: CASSFKTGVGQPQHF. The CDR3 DNA follows: TGTGCCAGCAGCTTCAAGACAGGGGTAGGACAGCCCCAGCATTTT.